This TCR beta chain was sequenced in a study of shared clonotypes between healthy human individuals. V was shortened by 7 bases and J by 2 bases, with 17 bases between the two germline ends. Germline V gives CDR1 LNHDA, CDR2 SQIVND (reference sequence). CDR3 length: 15 residues. TCRdb keeps only in-frame clones here, not all; method: immunoSEQ multiplex PCR. The table includes hundreds of thousands of clones, almost 97% detected once. The chain recombines TRBV19 with TRBJ1-2, with D possibly TRBD1 on 5 matching bases. The source is a young woman in good health. The specimen was naive CD4+ T cells sorted from blood. Subset denoted: CD45RA+ positively selected. The DNA of the CDR3 is TGTGCCAGTACAGCAGGGTCGTTGCAGAACTATGGCTACACCTTC. Amino acid sequence: CASTAGSLQNYGYTF.